The T cell receptor (beta chain) described here comes from a study of human T cells and chemical hapten exposure. For the library, individual cDNA molecules each received unique molecular identifiers. Source study methods: Counts of TCRs in each sample centred on a median of around 92,000 and extended from approximately 21,000 to 630,000. TCRdb called the RACE reads again in MiXCR, with one record for every CDR3 protein. These V and J calls derive from TCRdb rather than the authors' analysis. This table has approximately 100,000 distinct CDR3 sequences, about a tenth appearing once. Sample time point: patch test 2, 6 weeks after DPC sensitization. The treatment: therapeutic diphenylcyclopropenone sensitization with weekly scalp DPC. The CDR3 sequence is 13 residues long. Trimming removed 6 bases at V and 11 bases at J, with 14 bases between. Germline-derived CDR1 and CDR2 are MNHEY and SVGEGT.

The receptor's source is a woman aged 40 to 49 with alopecia areata. Some clones in this sample may be carry-over from other donors' samples. The chain has TRBV6-2 or TRBV6-3 and TRBJ1-6; possibly TRBD1 for D (6 bases). This sample comprised whole blood, obtained in connection with sensitization to the hapten diphenylcyclopropenone (DPC). The CDR3 loop is CASSRNEGAPLHF. The CDR3, as DNA: TGTGCCAGCAGCCGAAATGAGGGGGCACCCCTCCACTTT.